Below, 23 T cell receptor beta chains from the same sample are listed, as sequenced in a study of T-cell memory formation after mild COVID-19. TCRdb ran MiXCR on the 5' RACE reads and lists one entry per CDR3 protein. The sample contains 280,000 or so distinct CDR3 sequences, approximately 8.4% of which appear only once. Sequences were obtained from PBMCs or a T cell subset sorted from them (not recorded which). These receptors were taken from a man aged 18 to 30 who had mild COVID-19 (a few samples of this study predate the infection). Cell type and time point are not known.

The rearrangement joins TRBV29-1 to TRBJ1-1; TRBD1 matches 8 bases. The length of the CDR3 is 12 residues. The germline CDR1 and CDR2 sequences are SQVTM and ANQGSEA. V lost 3 bases to trimming and J lost 4 bases; unmatched junction nucleotides: 1. This CDR3 reads CSVDQGATEAFF. The CDR3 DNA sequence: TGCAGCGTTGATCAGGGGGCCACTGAAGCTTTCTTT.

The V call is TRBV3-1, the J call TRBJ2-1, with D possibly TRBD2 on 6 matching bases. V was shortened by 4 bases and J by 9 bases, with 16 bases between the two germline ends. Germline V gene data show CDR1 as LGHDT and CDR2 as YNNKEL (reference sequence). This CDR3 has 14 residues. The CDR3 reads CASSRETGEVEQFF. The CDR3 DNA reads as TGTGCCAGCAGCCGGGAAACGGGGGAGGTTGAGCAGTTCTTC.

The V gene is TRBV9, the J gene TRBJ2-3; the D call may be TRBD1 or TRBD2 (6 bases each). Germline-derived CDR1 and CDR2 are SGDLS and YYNGEE. The CDR3 is made up of 16 amino acids. Trimming shortened V by 2 bases and J by 2 bases, and 15 bases separated the two germline ends. The CDR3 spells CASSVLGGSVTDTQYF. For the CDR3, the DNA is TGTGCCAGCAGCGTCCTCGGGGGCTCAGTCACAGATACGCAGTATTTT.

This chain connects TRBV7-2 to TRBJ2-7; D not resolved. CDR3 length: 15 residues. Germline V CDR1 and CDR2: SGHTA, FQGNSA. V was shortened by 1 base and J by 5 bases, with 15 bases between the two germline ends. The DNA of the CDR3 is TGTGCCAGCAGCTTAGGGGGAACGAATCTCCACGAGCAGTACTTC. Protein: CASSLGGTNLHEQYF.

V gene TRBV6-6 combines with J gene TRBJ1-1; D is ambiguous. V dropped 4 bases and J dropped 10 bases, with 22 bases sitting between them. The length of the CDR3 is 15 residues. Per the germline V gene, CDR1 is MNHNY and CDR2 is SVGAGI (reference sequence). This chain's CDR3 is CASSLLGSGRVGAFF. The CDR3 DNA is TGTGCCAGCAGTTTACTCGGCTCCGGTAGGGTAGGAGCTTTCTTT.

The chain uses TRBV18 and TRBJ1-3, with 7 nucleotides matching TRBD1. The V gene end was trimmed by 0 bases and the J gene end by 0 bases; junction bases not matched to a gene: 5. The CDR3 covers 17 residues. Germline V gives CDR1 KGHSH, CDR2 LQKENI. CDR3 sequence reads: CASSPPGTARSGNTIYF. CDR3 DNA sequence: TGTGCCAGCTCACCACCAGGGACAGCCCGCTCTGGAAACACCATATATTTT.

This clonotype occurred a few times. V gene TRBV20-1 combines with J gene TRBJ1-1; no clear D. Germline lookup yields CDR1 DFQATT and CDR2 SNEGSKA (reference sequence). The CDR3 spans 13 residues. V dropped 3 bases and J dropped 3 bases, with 11 bases sitting between them. Here the CDR3 DNA reads TGCAGTGCTAGTGAGGGTTTAGACACTGAAGCTTTCTTT. This gives the protein CSASEGLDTEAFF.

V is TRBV12-3 or TRBV12-4 and J is TRBJ1-1, with D maybe TRBD1 (6 bases). The CDR3 is 13 amino acids. The V end lost 2 bases, the J end lost 6 bases, and 10 bases lay between the germline ends. The CDR3 reads CASSLQGRAEAFF. In DNA, the CDR3 is TGTGCCAGCAGTTTACAGGGGCGGGCTGAAGCTTTCTTT.

The J gene is TRBJ1-1, the V gene TRBV10-3; D call uncertain. Trimming took 4 bases from V and 11 from J, leaving 20 bases between them. The length of the CDR3 is 14 residues. Germline lookup yields CDR1 ENHRY and CDR2 SYGVKD. The chain's CDR3 is CAISARPTDGNAFF. DNA of the CDR3: TGTGCCATCAGTGCCAGGCCTACTGATGGGAACGCTTTCTTT.

This clonotype was counted only a few times. This chain links TRBV20-1 with TRBJ1-4; TRBD1 matches 8 bases. The CDR3 sequence is 15 residues long. J gave up 0 bases and V 4 bases, and 4 bases lay outside the gene matches. Germline V gives CDR1 DFQATT, CDR2 SNEGSKA (reference sequence). CDR3 sequence reads: CSAKGTGSTNEKLFF. CDR3 nucleotide sequence: TGCAGTGCTAAGGGGACAGGTTCAACTAATGAAAAACTGTTTTTT.

V is TRBV10-3 and J is TRBJ1-3, with 9 nucleotides matching TRBD1. Germline CDR1 reads ENHRY; CDR2 reads SYGVKD. The CDR3 runs to 15 residues. The junction had 3 bases not matched to a gene; V was cut back by 4 bases and J by 2 bases. CDR3 in amino acids: CAISARTGAGNTIYF. CDR3 DNA sequence: TGTGCCATCAGTGCCCGGACAGGGGCTGGAAACACCATATATTTT.

This chain uses TRBV9 with TRBJ2-7, with D unresolved. Per germline, CDR1 SGDLS and CDR2 YYNGEE. V was clipped by 0 bases and J by 0 bases, with 7 bases between them. The CDR3 loop spans 14 amino acids. In nucleotides, the CDR3 is TGTGCCAGCAGCGTAGGAGGCTACTCCTACGAGCAGTACTTC. It yields the protein CASSVGGYSYEQYF.

This clonotype was seen many times. The chain joins TRBV12-3 or TRBV12-4 to TRBJ1-6; D is uncertain. The CDR3 is 15 residues long. The V and J ends lost 3 bases and 10 bases respectively, with 16 bases between them. The CDR3 DNA sequence: TGTGCCAGCAGTTTCCCCCCCGCCGCTGGGTCACCCCTCCACTTT. This codes for CASSFPPAAGSPLHF.

This clonotype turned up a few times. The rearrangement links TRBV5-1 to TRBJ2-3, with TRBD2 matching 7 bases. This CDR3 is 14 amino acids long. V gave up 5 bases and J gave up 3 bases; unmatched junction bases: 6. Germline CDR1 reads SGHRS; CDR2 reads YFSETQ. The CDR3 loop reads CASRAGEVTDTQYF. For the CDR3, the DNA is TGCGCCAGCAGGGCGGGGGAAGTTACAGATACGCAGTATTTT.

This chain links TRBV6-2 or TRBV6-3 with TRBJ2-5, with 12 bases aligning to TRBD2. V lost 6 bases to trimming and J lost 1 base; unmatched junction nucleotides: 6. The V gene's germline CDR1 is MNHEY and CDR2 SVGEGT. This CDR3 is built from 16 residues. CDR3 nucleotide sequence: TGTGCCAGCAGCCGCGGACTAGCGGGGTTCCAAGAGACCCAGTACTTC. It encodes CASSRGLAGFQETQYF.

The sample holds a few counts of this clonotype. The chain combines TRBV11-3 with TRBJ2-2; 10 nucleotides match TRBD1. Per the germline V gene, CDR1 is SGHNT and CDR2 is YENEEA. The CDR3 is made up of 15 amino acids. With V trimmed by 5 bases and J by 5 bases, 5 bases remained unmatched. The CDR3: CASSQDRGLTGELFF. In DNA, the CDR3 is TGTGCCAGCAGCCAAGACAGGGGGCTTACCGGGGAGCTGTTTTTT.

J is TRBJ1-5 and V is TRBV12-3 or TRBV12-4; 10 bases are shared with TRBD1. V shed 5 bases, J shed 6 bases, and the junction held 4 bases outside the gene matches. This CDR3 is built from 14 residues. This CDR3 is CASSPGTGVQPQHF. The DNA for the CDR3 is TGTGCCAGCAGTCCAGGGACAGGGGTTCAGCCCCAGCATTTT.

This clonotype has at least ten counts. CDR3 DNA sequence: TGTGCCAGCAGTTACGGGCAGGGAGGGCTCGAGCAGTACTTC. Encoded protein: CASSYGQGGLEQYF. V usage is TRBV6-5 and J usage is TRBJ2-7; 7 positions match TRBD2. This CDR3 is 14 amino acids long. Germline lookup yields CDR1 MNHEY and CDR2 SVGAGI. The J segment lost 6 bases and the V segment lost 2 bases, leaving 7 bases of the junction unmatched.

This rearrangement joins TRBV5-1 to TRBJ1-1; 7 bases align to TRBD1. With 0 bases clipped from V and 1 base from J, the junction kept 3 bases outside the gene matches. This CDR3 has 15 residues. Per the germline V gene, CDR1 is SGHRS and CDR2 is YFSETQ. CDR3 loop: CASSLGDSGNTEAFF. The CDR3 coding sequence is TGCGCCAGCAGCTTGGGGGACAGTGGGAACACTGAAGCTTTCTTT.

The J gene is TRBJ2-2, the V gene TRBV10-3; tentatively, D is TRBD1 or TRBD2 (5 bases each). Germline CDR1 ENHRY, CDR2 SYGVKD. Trimming took off 6 bases at V and 8 bases at J, with 19 bases between the two ends. The CDR3 runs to 15 residues. CDR3 loop: CAIRVGTSSTGELFF. CDR3 sequence (DNA): TGTGCCATCAGAGTTGGGACCTCCTCGACTGGGGAGCTGTTTTTT.

This clonotype was counted ten times or more. The CDR3 reads CASSQEGRNTEAFF. The CDR3 DNA is TGTGCCAGCAGCCAAGAGGGGCGGAACACTGAAGCTTTCTTT. V gene TRBV3-1 combines with J gene TRBJ1-1; TRBD1 is a possible D gene (5 bases). Germline V gives CDR1 LGHDT, CDR2 YNNKEL (reference sequence). V lost 0 bases and J 1 base, leaving 6 bases between the germline ends. The CDR3 consists of 14 residues.

This clonotype was seen only a few times. The genes are TRBV4-3 and TRBJ1-6; 8 nucleotides match TRBD1. Losses at the gene ends were 4 bases for V and 0 bases for J; bases not matched to a gene: 5. Germline V gene sequence: CDR1 LGHNA, CDR2 YSLEER. This CDR3 has 17 amino acids. The CDR3, as DNA: TGCGCCAGCAGCCTGGACAGGGTATCCTCCTATAATTCACCCCTCCACTTT. Its protein product is CASSLDRVSSYNSPLHF.

The V and J genes are TRBV24-1 and TRBJ1-1, with no clear D. Germline V gene data show CDR1 as KGHDR and CDR2 as SFDVKD. This CDR3 contains 11 residues. The germline V and J ends were trimmed by 9 bases and 4 bases, with 8 bases remaining between them. CDR3 sequence reads: CATGVGTEAFF. The CDR3 bases are TGTGCCACCGGGGTTGGCACTGAAGCTTTCTTT.